The 24 T cell receptor beta chains given below trace back to one sample, sequenced in a study of CD8 T cells in Susac syndrome. RNA, at 0.5 to 1 ug, was reverse transcribed with random hexamers. TCRdb itself ran the immunoSEQ multiplex PCR reads through MiXCR, one entry per CDR3 protein. Of a few hundred thousand distinct CDR3 sequences in the sample, 95% are singletons; the top ten hold roughly 0.1%. Sequenced: CD4+ T cells from PBMCs. Source of these receptors: a human donor with multiple sclerosis.

The genes are TRBV20-1 and TRBJ2-3; D may be TRBD2 (7 bases). The V end lost 6 bases, the J end lost 4 bases, and 20 bases lay between the germline ends. The germline CDR1 and CDR2 sequences are DFQATT and SNEGSKA (reference sequence). CDR3 size: 15 residues. CDR3 sequence reads: CSAGGDSGRADTQYF. The CDR3 bases are TGCAGTGCAGGGGGGGATTCTGGCCGTGCAGATACGCAGTATTTT.

This chain uses TRBV3-1 with TRBJ2-7; TRBD1 matches at 7 bases. V lost 1 base and J lost 6; bases outside the gene matches: 12. Germline lookup yields CDR1 LGHDT and CDR2 YNNKEL (reference sequence). This CDR3 region has 16 residues. The CDR3 loop is CASSQALPGTVGEQYF. For the CDR3, the DNA is TGTGCCAGCAGCCAAGCTCTTCCGGGGACAGTCGGCGAGCAGTACTTC.

The chain combines TRBV5-1 with TRBJ2-7; D is perhaps TRBD1 (6 bases). CDR1 SGHRS and CDR2 YFSETQ come from the germline V gene. The CDR3 totals 15 residues. Trimming cost V 0 bases and J 4 bases, with 14 bases left between them. This chain's CDR3 is CASSLVRGGGYEQYF. CDR3 DNA sequence: TGCGCCAGCAGCTTGGTGCGTGGGGGCGGATACGAGCAGTACTTC.

J is TRBJ2-1 and V is TRBV5-1; 12 bases fit TRBD2. The CDR3 runs to 17 residues. Per the germline V gene, CDR1 is SGHRS and CDR2 is YFSETQ. Trimming at V came to 4 bases and at J to 1 base, leaving 6 bases not matched to a gene. In nucleotides, the CDR3 is TGCGCCAGCAGCCTCGGACTAGCGGGAAGGTCCTACAATGAGCAGTTCTTC. Translation gives CASSLGLAGRSYNEQFF.

The rearrangement joins TRBV2 to TRBJ2-3; D possibly corresponds to TRBD1 (6 bases). The CDR3 loop spans 14 amino acids. Germline V CDR1 and CDR2: SNHLY, FYNNEI. V was clipped by 7 bases and J by 2 bases, with 13 bases between them. The CDR3 bases are TGTGCCAGCAATCCGACAGGAGTCACAGATACGCAGTATTTT. This gives the protein CASNPTGVTDTQYF.

The CDR3 DNA is TGCAGCGTCGGCGGCACAGGGGCTGGCTACACCTTC. It translates to CSVGGTGAGYTF. The chain links TRBV29-1 to TRBJ1-2; 7 bases agree with TRBD1. CDR3 length: 12 amino acids. Germline V gene sequence: CDR1 SQVTM, CDR2 ANQGSEA. V shed 6 bases, J shed 7 bases, and the junction held 8 bases outside the gene matches. The variable domain in full, completed from reference TRBV29-1 and TRBJ1-2, reads SAVISQKPSRDICQRGTSLTIQCQVDSQVTMMFWYRQQPGQSLTLIATANQGSEATYESGFVIDKFPISRPNLTFSTLTVSNMSPEDSSIYLCSVGGTGAGYTFGSGTRLTVV.

This chain uses TRBV27 with TRBJ2-7; D might be TRBD1 (5 bases). Germline V gene sequence: CDR1 MNHEY, CDR2 SMNVEV (reference sequence). CDR3 size: 15 residues. Trimming left V 6 bases short and J 2 bases short, with 17 bases between. DNA of the CDR3: TGTGCCAGCAGCCTAATCGCCAGGGCCCCCTACGAGCAGTACTTC. Protein: CASSLIARAPYEQYF.

This clonotype has only one observation. V usage is TRBV9 and J usage is TRBJ2-5, with D maybe TRBD2 (5 bases). CDR1 is SGDLS and CDR2 is YYNGEE in the germline V gene. Trimming shortened V by 3 bases and J by 5 bases, and 14 bases separated the two germline ends. The CDR3 consists of 14 residues. CDR3 amino acids: CASSALAGSETQYF. For the CDR3, the DNA is TGTGCCAGCAGCGCCCTAGCCGGTTCGGAGACCCAGTACTTC. Together with reference TRBV9 and TRBJ2-5, the CDR3 gives the full variable domain: DSGVTQTPKHLITATGQRVTLRCSPRSGDLSVYWYQQSLDQGLQFLIQYYNGEERAKGNILERFSAQQFPDLHSELNLSSLELGDSALYFCASSALAGSETQYFGPGTRLLVL.

The genes are TRBV29-1 and TRBJ2-5, with 8 nucleotides matching TRBD1. This CDR3 comprises 13 residues. Germline V CDR1 and CDR2: SQVTM, ANQGSEA. J lost 2 bases, V lost 6 bases, and 5 bases had no gene match. Here the CDR3 reads CSVGGQAQETQYF. The CDR3 nucleotides read TGCAGCGTGGGGGGACAGGCGCAAGAGACCCAGTACTTC.

This chain links TRBV28 with TRBJ1-5; no reliable D call. The germline V gene has CDR1 MDHEN and CDR2 SYDVKM. This CDR3 has 14 residues. Trimming removed 5 bases at V and 1 base at J, with 9 bases between. The CDR3 is CASSMDWSNQPQHF. CDR3 sequence (DNA): TGTGCCAGCAGTATGGACTGGAGCAATCAGCCCCAGCATTTT.

J is TRBJ1-1 and V is TRBV29-1; no reliable D call. Trimming took off 4 bases at V and 1 base at J, with 4 bases between the two ends. The CDR3 spans 11 residues. Germline V gene data show CDR1 as SQVTM and CDR2 as ANQGSEA. The CDR3 loop is CSVAWNTEAFF. Here the CDR3 DNA reads TGCAGCGTTGCTTGGAACACTGAAGCTTTCTTT.

The gene calls are TRBV20-1 and TRBJ1-5; D is unresolved. CDR3 length: 14 residues. V was cut by 5 bases and J by 0 bases, with 11 bases left in between. The germline V gene has CDR1 DFQATT and CDR2 SNEGSKA (reference sequence). CDR3 in amino acids: CSAPTPYSNQPQHF. In nucleotides, the CDR3 is TGCAGTGCTCCCACCCCGTATAGCAATCAGCCCCAGCATTTT.

The rearrangement joins TRBV14 to TRBJ2-3, with 7 bases aligning to TRBD2. V lost 11 bases, J lost 1 base, and 9 bases stayed unmatched. The CDR3 length is 14 residues. From germline, CDR1 is SGHDN and CDR2 FVKESK. CDR3 protein: CAVSGAGGTDTQYF. CDR3 DNA: TGTGCCGTCAGCGGGGCGGGAGGCACAGATACGCAGTATTTT.

The rearrangement joins TRBV9 to TRBJ2-1; 9 bases map to TRBD1. The CDR3 loop spans 13 amino acids. Unmatched junction bases numbered 6, after V lost 5 bases and J lost 9 bases. CDR1 is SGDLS and CDR2 is YYNGEE in the germline V gene. The CDR3 is CASSQTGGSEQFF. DNA for the CDR3: TGTGCCAGCAGTCAAACAGGGGGCAGTGAGCAGTTCTTC. The full variable domain, in which reference TRBV9 and TRBJ2-1 provide the parts outside the CDR3, is DSGVTQTPKHLITATGQRVTLRCSPRSGDLSVYWYQQSLDQGLQFLIQYYNGEERAKGNILERFSAQQFPDLHSELNLSSLELGDSALYFCASSQTGGSEQFFGPGTRLTVL.

The V call is TRBV3-1, the J call TRBJ2-3, with D hard to call. The CDR3 covers 12 residues. Germline V gene sequence: CDR1 LGHDT, CDR2 YNNKEL (reference sequence). The V gene lost 1 base and the J gene lost 5 bases, with 4 bases spanning the gap. CDR3 residues: CASSQVEDTQYF. In nucleotides, the CDR3 is TGTGCCAGCAGCCAAGTCGAAGATACGCAGTATTTT.

The rearrangement uses TRBV29-1 and TRBJ2-2, with D possibly being TRBD1 (6 bases). The germline V gene has CDR1 SQVTM and CDR2 ANQGSEA. The CDR3 spans 14 residues. With 6 bases removed from V and 1 base from J, the gap between germline ends came to 12 bases. For the CDR3, the DNA is TGCAGCGTGATAACAGGGTTGAACACCGGGGAGCTGTTTTTT. It encodes CSVITGLNTGELFF.

The chain joins TRBV21-1 to TRBJ1-5; the table names TRBD1, a call not compared with the DNA. TRBV21-1 is flagged as a pseudogene. The CDR3 spans 15 residues. The CDR3 DNA is TGTGCCAGCCCTCCTCCAGGGAATAGCAATCAGCCCCAGCATTTT. Translated, it gives CASPPPGNSNQPQHF.

The V and J genes are TRBV2 and TRBJ2-7; a weak D match, TRBD2 (6 bases). V lost 8 bases, J lost 3 bases, and 14 bases lay in between. The CDR3 is made up of 13 amino acids. The germline gives CDR1 SNHLY, CDR2 FYNNEI. The CDR3 nucleotides are TGTGCCAGCCGGGACTCCCCCCTCTACGAGCAGTACTTC. It translates to CASRDSPLYEQYF.

The CDR3 DNA reads as TGTGCCAGCTCCCAAACTAGCGGGGGGGCCTACGAGCAGTACTTC. Its protein is CASSQTSGGAYEQYF. V is TRBV18 and J is TRBJ2-7, with 13 bases lining up with TRBD2. The trim removed 6 bases at V and 2 bases at J, leaving 4 bases unmatched. Germline CDR1 KGHSH, CDR2 LQKENI. This CDR3 is built from 15 residues.

The V and J genes are TRBV2 and TRBJ1-5, with D unclear. Germline V gene sequence: CDR1 SNHLY, CDR2 FYNNEI. With 2 bases removed from V and 3 bases from J, the gap between germline ends came to 8 bases. This CDR3 comprises 14 residues. Here the CDR3 reads CASSELDLNQPQHF. The DNA of the CDR3 is TGTGCCAGCAGTGAATTGGATCTCAATCAGCCCCAGCATTTT.

The chain employs TRBV29-1 and TRBJ1-1; D gene ambiguous. The V and J ends lost 7 bases and 2 bases respectively, with 5 bases between them. Looked up from germline, CDR1 is SQVTM and CDR2 is ANQGSEA. The CDR3 spans 10 residues. The CDR3 sequence is CSGANTEAFF. As DNA, the CDR3 is TGCAGCGGCGCCAACACTGAAGCTTTCTTT.

This chain links TRBV29-1 with TRBJ1-4; unclear D gene. The length of the CDR3 is 13 residues. CDR1 is SQVTM and CDR2 is ANQGSEA in the germline V gene. Trimming shortened V by 7 bases and J by 2 bases, and 11 bases separated the two germline ends. The CDR3 loop is CSGSMGTNEKLFF. The DNA of the CDR3 is TGCAGCGGGTCCATGGGGACTAATGAAAAACTGTTTTTT.

The CDR3 loop reads CASSVSKDTEAFF. CDR3 DNA sequence: TGTGCCAGCAGCGTCTCCAAGGACACTGAAGCTTTCTTT. This rearrangement joins TRBV9 to TRBJ1-1; D unclear. Trimming left V 2 bases short and J 3 bases short, with 8 bases between. CDR3 length: 13 residues. The V gene's germline CDR1 is SGDLS and CDR2 YYNGEE.

The CDR3 region is CSARVRGFEGYTF. In DNA form, the CDR3 reads TGCAGTGCTAGGGTTCGGGGGTTTGAAGGCTACACCTTC. The chain links TRBV20-1 to TRBJ1-2; D is possibly TRBD1 (5 bases). V was pared by 3 bases and J by 8 bases, with 16 bases between. The germline V gene encodes CDR1 DFQATT and CDR2 SNEGSKA (reference sequence). The CDR3 loop spans 13 amino acids.